A selection of T cell receptor beta chains follows, all from one sample in a study of a mutant IDH1 vaccine in newly diagnosed glioma. Their antigen targets remain unknown. The assay was immunoSEQ multiplex PCR, and TCRdb's table has in-frame clones only and misses some. The sample consists of about 56,000 clones, 75% of them appearing once. The sample consisted of PBMCs, taken from a glioma patient whose treatment included an IDH1 peptide vaccine. The source of these receptors is a man in his forties or fifties with glioma. CDR3s include the opening cysteine and the closing phenylalanine or tryptophan. Fields, in order: clone size, J gene, D gene, V gene, CDR3 DNA, CDR3 protein. D genes are given only for firm matches. Some rows have no size entry. The others give once, few or many, or a class for an expanded clone.

>.|TRBJ1-1|.|TRBV9
TGTGCCAGCAGCGTAATGGGGGGCACTGAAGCTTTCTTT
CASSVMGGTEAFF
>.|TRBJ1-1|.|TRBV6-5
TGTGCCAGCAGACCTACCGGGACCTCGGCCGCTTTCTTT
CASRPTGTSAAFF
>.|TRBJ2-5|TRBD1|TRBV5-6
TGTGCCAGCAGCTTGACAGGGGGCGAGGAGACCCAGTACTTC
CASSLTGGEETQYF
>.|TRBJ1-5|.|TRBV19
TGTGCCAGTAGCAGCATGTATAGCAATCAGCCCCAGCATTTT
CASSSMYSNQPQHF
>.|TRBJ2-7|TRBD1|TRBV28
TGTGCCAGCAGTTTACTCTGGACAGGGATCGAGCAGTACTTC
CASSLLWTGIEQYF
>.|TRBJ2-2|.|TRBV7-9
TGTGCCAGCAGCCAACCCCGGGGCCCCAACACCGGGGAGCTGTTTTTT
CASSQPRGPNTGELFF
>.|TRBJ2-3|TRBD2|TRBV9
TGTGCCAGCGGCAGCGGGGGAGTCACAGATACGCAGTATTTT
CASGSGGVTDTQYF
>.|TRBJ2-4|.|TRBV13
TGTGCCAGCAGCTTAGGGGCCGGCGGCAAAAACATTCAGTACTTC
CASSLGAGGKNIQYF
>once|TRBJ2-7|.|TRBV29-1
TGCAGCGTCATCATGACAGTGACGGGCGACGAGCAGTACTTC
CSVIMTVTGDEQYF
>.|TRBJ2-7|.|TRBV6-5
TGTGCCAGCAGTTACTCAGGTTCCGCTTGGGAGCAGTACTTC
CASSYSGSAWEQYF
>few|TRBJ1-1|.|TRBV7-2
TGTGCCAGCAGCTCTCATATGAACACTGAAGCTTTCTTT
CASSSHMNTEAFF
>.|TRBJ2-5|.|TRBV27
TGTGCCAGCAGTTCTCGGGTTCAAGAGACCCAGTACTTC
CASSSRVQETQYF
>few|TRBJ1-2|TRBD1|TRBV6-5
TGTGCCAGCAGCCGCGGGACAGCCAACTATGGCTACACCTTC
CASSRGTANYGYTF
>.|TRBJ1-1|.|TRBV4-2
TGTGCCAGCAGCCAAGATGGCGGTGAAGCTTTCTTT
CASSQDGGEAFF
>.|TRBJ1-5|.|TRBV2
TGTGCCAGCAGTACCCAGAGAAGGGGCAATCAGCCCCAGCATTTT
CASSTQRRGNQPQHF
>.|TRBJ1-1|.|TRBV4-2
TGTGCCAGCAGCCAAGCGGTGGTGGTTGGGAAAGCTTTCTTT
CASSQAVVVGKAFF
>.|TRBJ2-3|TRBD2|TRBV5-1
TGCGCCAGCAGCGGTGAAGCGGGGGGGTCAGATACGCAGTATTTT
CASSGEAGGSDTQYF
>.|TRBJ1-3|.|TRBV19
TGTGCCAGCGCTCCAGGGAACTCTGGAAACACCATATATTTT
CASAPGNSGNTIYF
>few|TRBJ2-7|TRBD1|TRBV4-1
TGCGCCAGCAGCCAAGATTGGTCAGGGGGCGAGCTGGTCTACGAGCAGTACTTC
CASSQDWSGGELVYEQYF
>.|TRBJ1-2|.|TRBV5-6
TGTGCCAGCATCCGCCGGGGGCGGTTGAATGGCTACACCTTC
CASIRRGRLNGYTF
>few|TRBJ2-2|TRBD2|TRBV19
TGTGCCAGTAGAGCGGGACTAGCGAGACTAGGGGAGCTGTTTTTT
CASRAGLARLGELFF
>few|TRBJ2-7|.|TRBV4-3
TGCGCCAGCAGCCCAGAGGATAGGGTTCGAGAGCAGTACTTC
CASSPEDRVREQYF
>.|TRBJ2-3|TRBD2|TRBV7-2
TGTGCCAGCCGGAGAGCGGGGGTGGTCCTGGATACGCAGTATTTT
CASRRAGVVLDTQYF
>.|TRBJ1-2|TRBD1|TRBV5-1
TGCGCCAGCAGCTTGGGAGGGGGCGGTAGCTATGGCTACACCTTC
CASSLGGGGSYGYTF
>once|TRBJ2-1|TRBD1|TRBV27
TGTGCCAGCAGTTCGACGACAGGGGTTCCCAATGAGCAGTTCTTC
CASSSTTGVPNEQFF
>few|TRBJ1-2|.|TRBV7-8
TGTGCCAGCAGATGGGGGCCTGGGTATGGCTACACCTTC
CASRWGPGYGYTF
>.|TRBJ2-5|.|TRBV18
TGTGCCAGCTCACCATCGATCCGGGAAGAGACCCAGTACTTC
CASSPSIREETQYF
>few|TRBJ1-5|.|TRBV7-9
TGTGCCAGCAGCTTATATGGCAGGGGAGTCAATCAGCCCCAGCATTTT
CASSLYGRGVNQPQHF
>.|TRBJ2-1|TRBD1|TRBV9
TGTGCCAGCAGCGTAGGGGGGGACAGGGGGCTTAATGAGCAGTTCTTC
CASSVGGDRGLNEQFF
>.|TRBJ2-3|.|TRBV5-6
TGTGCCAGCAGCTTGTCGCCGACTAGTGGGGATACGCAGTATTTT
CASSLSPTSGDTQYF
>.|TRBJ1-2|.|TRBV2
TGTGCCAGCAGTGAAGCGGGGAGGACACTGGGGTATGGCTACACCTTC
CASSEAGRTLGYGYTF
>.|TRBJ1-2|.|TRBV6-6
TGTGCCAGCAGTGCGACACCAAACTATGGCTACACCTTC
CASSATPNYGYTF
>.|TRBJ2-5|.|TRBV7-9
TGTGCCAGCAGCTTAAACAAGGAGACCCAGTACTTC
CASSLNKETQYF
>.|TRBJ2-1|.|TRBV11-2
TGTGCCAGCAGCTTACTCCGGGGACCTTACAATGAGCAGTTCTTC
CASSLLRGPYNEQFF
>.|TRBJ2-1|TRBD1|TRBV5-1
TGCGCCAGCAGCCCCCGGACAGGGGCCGCCAATGAGCAGTTCTTC
CASSPRTGAANEQFF
>.|TRBJ2-7|TRBD1|TRBV7-2
TGTGCCAGCAGCTCCCGGGACAGGGGCATAGAGCAGTACTTC
CASSSRDRGIEQYF
>.|TRBJ2-7|.|TRBV7-2
TGTGCCAGCAGCGTAGACTCCTACGAGCAGTACTTC
CASSVDSYEQYF
>.|TRBJ2-1|.|TRBV30
TGTGCCTGGAACAGTTTCAATGAGCAGTTCTTC
CAWNSFNEQFF
>.|TRBJ1-6|.|TRBV11-2
TGTGCCAGCAGCTTCAGGGCCCGTAATTCACCCCTCCACTTT
CASSFRARNSPLHF
>.|TRBJ2-2|.|TRBV5-1
TGCGCCAGCAGCTTGGACAGGGGGGAGCTGTTTTTT
CASSLDRGELFF
>.|TRBJ1-1|.|TRBV12-5
TGTGCTAGTGCGACGGACGGTAGGGCCACTGAAGCTTTCTTT
CASATDGRATEAFF
>few|TRBJ1-5|.|TRBV7-2
TGTGCCAGCAGCTTAGTCCCGACAGGCCGACCGAGCAATCAGCCCCAGCATTTT
CASSLVPTGRPSNQPQHF
>.|TRBJ2-5|.|TRBV5-1
TGCGCCAGCAGCTCGGGAAGGGTTTGGGAGACCCAGTACTTC
CASSSGRVWETQYF
>.|TRBJ2-5|.|TRBV6-5
TGTGCCAGCAGTTACGAAACGGGGAGTGGGGAGACCCAGTACTTC
CASSYETGSGETQYF
>.|TRBJ2-5|.|TRBV5-1
TGCGCCAGCAGCGCCCGAGGGGGTACCCAAGAGACCCAGTACTTC
CASSARGGTQETQYF
>many|TRBJ1-6|.|TRBV4-3
TGCGCCAGCAGCCAAGATATAGAGAATTCACCCCTCCACTTT
CASSQDIENSPLHF
>.|TRBJ1-6|.|TRBV9
TGTGCCAGCAGCGAGGGGGATAGGTCACCCCTCCACTTT
CASSEGDRSPLHF
>.|TRBJ1-1|.|TRBV7-9
TGTGCCAGCAGCTTTAAGGATACTGAAGCTTTCTTT
CASSFKDTEAFF
>.|TRBJ2-7|TRBD1|TRBV19
TGTGCCAGTAGTATTAGTATGGGACAGGGGGTATACTTC
CASSISMGQGVYF
>.|TRBJ2-7|.|TRBV4-2
TGTGCCAGCAGCCTCACGTTCGGGACAAGAAACTCCTACGAGCAGTACTTC
CASSLTFGTRNSYEQYF
>.|TRBJ2-5|.|TRBV15
TGTGCCACCAGTTCACTAAACCGGGGAGAGACCCAGTACTTC
CATSSLNRGETQYF
>.|TRBJ1-1|TRBD1|TRBV10-3
TGTGCCATCAGTGAATCTCCAGGACAGGGCACTGAAGCTTTCTTT
CAISESPGQGTEAFF
>.|TRBJ2-1|TRBD1|TRBV5-6
TGTGCCAGCAGCTTTTTCTTACAGGGGAGCTCCTACAATGAGCAGTTCTTC
CASSFFLQGSSYNEQFF
>once|TRBJ2-7|.|TRBV5-1
TGCGCCAGCAGCTTGGATCAGGGTTCTGGCGAGCAGTACTTC
CASSLDQGSGEQYF
>once|TRBJ2-7|.|TRBV5-5
TGTGCCAGCAGCTTGGGGGCCAGGGACTACGAGCAGTACTTC
CASSLGARDYEQYF
>.|TRBJ2-5|TRBD1|TRBV9
TGTGCCAGCAGCGTAATGGGACAGGGGAAGGAAGAGACCCAGTACTTC
CASSVMGQGKEETQYF
>medium-sized|TRBJ1-6|.|TRBV6-1
TGTGCCAGCAGTGAAAGGACGGAGAATTCACCCCTCCACTTT
CASSERTENSPLHF
>medium-sized|TRBJ2-1|.|TRBV29-1
TGCAGCGTTACTACTAGCAGCTTTAACAATGAGCAGTTCTTC
CSVTTSSFNNEQFF
>.|TRBJ1-6|.|TRBV5-1
TGCGCCAGCAGCTTGGGGGATTACAGGGTTTCACCCCTCCACTTT
CASSLGDYRVSPLHF
>.|TRBJ2-1|.|TRBV2
TGTGCCAGCAGTGGGATCTGGGGTAATGAGCAGTTCTTC
CASSGIWGNEQFF